The T cell receptor (beta chain) described here comes from a study of CD8+CD57+ T cells in acquired aplastic anemia. Profiling of TCR beta VDJ combinations and CDR3 sequences used genomic DNA as template. TCRdb re-called the reads with MiXCR, one entry per CDR3 protein. The data hold around 130,000 distinct CDR3 sequences, with over 45% observed a single time. V lost 6 bases and J lost 4, with 12 bases in between. CDR1 is SEHNR and CDR2 is FQNEAQ in the germline V gene (reference sequence). The CDR3 loop spans 13 amino acids. The genes are TRBV7-9 and TRBJ1-2; D is unclear. What was sequenced was sorted CD4+, CD8+, or CD8+CD57+ T cells (not recorded which) from PBMCs. The TCR sequence derives from a human donor in good health, serving as a control. CDR3 residues: CASSLTGIYGYTF. The CDR3 nucleotides are TGTGCCAGCAGTTTGACCGGGATCTATGGCTACACCTTC. Filled out from reference TRBV7-9 and TRBJ1-2, the complete variable domain reads DTGVSQNPRHKITKRGQNVTFRCDPISEHNRLYWYRQTLGQGPEFLTYFQNEAQLEKSRLLSDRFSAERPKGSFSTLEIQRTEQGDSAMYLCASSLTGIYGYTFGSGTRLTVV.